This T cell receptor (beta chain) appears in the sequencing data of a study of cytomegalovirus exposure and HLA in healthy donors. Study-level results: Later analysis identified over 15,000 TCR beta sequences associated with HLA alleles, using a false discovery rate threshold of 0.05. For most TCR beta V segments, an earlier analysis put the productive rate at about 87% or about 30% of the time. Altogether, 164 TCR beta chains were recorded as cytomegalovirus-associated. Some V segments could not be told apart, so they were left out, TRBV6-2 and TRBV6-3 among them.

Of note for this clone: The antigen remains undetermined.

PCR involved 60 Vbeta and 13 Jbeta primers. Measured with immunoSEQ multiplex PCR; TCRdb has only the in-frame clones, and not every one. The table shows 65,000 to 85,000 clones, with 75% to 90% occurring only once. This CDR3 contains 14 residues. Unmatched junction bases numbered 10, after V lost 4 bases and J lost 10 bases. CDR1 and CDR2 from the germline V gene are SEHNR and FQNEAQ (reference sequence). The source material was PBMCs. This chain uses TRBV7-9 with TRBJ2-1, with 7 bases lining up with TRBD1. The TCR comes from a woman under 40 in good health and CMV-seronegative. CDR3 sequence: CASSWGTELGEQFF. The CDR3 coding sequence is TGTGCCAGCAGCTGGGGGACAGAGCTGGGGGAGCAGTTCTTC.